This entry is about one TCR beta chain. Its antigen is not identified. The repertoire was sequenced with immunoSEQ multiplex PCR; TCRdb's copy has only in-frame clones and lacks some. The sample records around 2.1 million clones, about 93% being singletons. The CDR3 sequence is 14 residues long. Germline V CDR1 and CDR2: SNHLY, FYNNEI. V trimming: 6 bases; J trimming: 5 bases; junction bases outside the gene matches: 10. The source of the sample is a study of shared clonotypes between healthy human individuals. Study at large: A couple of women and a few men aged 18 to 49 made up the donors. Findings and limits, study-wide: Across a handful of donors, naive CD4 shared around 5.1%, naive CD8 3% to 3.5%, memory CD4 less than 2.5%, memory CD8 about 0.4%. Naive subsets usually exceeded memory subsets in estimated richness.

Naive CD8 populations comprised CD45RO-negative cells positively selected for CCR7, excluding terminally differentiated effector memory CD45RA+ cells. Donors comprised healthy HIV-negative adults lacking recent acute infections or vaccinations. The sample comprised naive CD8+ T cells from PBMCs. The chain is built from TRBV2 and TRBJ2-7; 7 nucleotides agree with TRBD1. The sequence derives from a man between 18 and 29 years old in good health. Some clones in this sample may be carry-over from other donors' samples. CDR3 sequence reads: CASRDRVGRHEQYF. CDR3 sequence (DNA): TGTGCCAGCAGAGACAGGGTGGGTCGGCACGAGCAGTACTTC.